There are many counts of the clone carrying this TCR beta chain. Its antigen is not identified. This record belongs to a study of T cells in Graves' hyperthyroidism and ophthalmopathy. It was RNA transcripts that yielded the amplified TCR beta CDR3 regions. TCR CDR3 regions were first amplified by RT-PCR with HTBI primers. TCRdb reanalysed the multiplex PCR reads using MiXCR and keeps one entry per CDR3 protein. Found here are a few hundred thousand distinct CDR3 sequences, around 50% of them singletons; the top ten hold about 45%. General study findings and limits: Before onset, ophthalmopathy was predicted by the model a median around 6.5 months earlier. Blood samples included most of the expanded thyroid clonotypes exceeding 0.001.

CDR1 is SQVTM, CDR2 ANQGSEA, per germline. J gave up 3 bases and V 0 bases, and 3 bases lay outside the gene matches. CDR3 length equals 14 residues. The study left out patients who had uncontrolled infection, other autoimmune disease, pregnancy or lactation. On the basis of clinical symptoms, serum thyroxine and TRAb, thyroid ultrasound and orbital computed tomography, diagnoses were made. Material: peripheral blood or thyroid tissue (not recorded which). J is TRBJ2-5 and V is TRBV29-1; 8 bases map to TRBD2. This receptor was taken from an adult woman with Graves' disease, either hyperthyroidism or ophthalmopathy (not recorded which). CDR3 in amino acids: CSVEDTSGKETQYF. In nucleotides, the CDR3 is TGCAGCGTTGAAGATACTAGCGGAAAAGAGACCCAGTACTTC. Looking up the rest from reference TRBV29-1 and TRBJ2-5 gives the full variable domain: SAVISQKPSRDICQRGTSLTIQCQVDSQVTMMFWYRQQPGQSLTLIATANQGSEATYESGFVIDKFPISRPNLTFSTLTVSNMSPEDSSIYLCSVEDTSGKETQYFGPGTRLLVL.